Listed below are T cell receptor beta chains from one sample, sequenced in a study of cytomegalovirus exposure and HLA in healthy donors. Sequenced by immunoSEQ multiplex PCR; TCRdb stores in-frame clones only, minus some. This specimen shows fewer than 60,000 clones; the ten leading clones hold approximately 12%. Material: PBMCs. These receptors were obtained from a woman aged 25 to 39 in good health and CMV-seropositive. Each CDR3 is given without its conserved first and last residue. Each record gives: V gene, J gene, CDR3 protein.

TRBV12-5,TRBJ2-5,ASGFGQDDGETQY
TRBV6-1,TRBJ2-1,ASSAGTSSNPAYNEQF
TRBV6-4,TRBJ2-3,ASSDGTGSTDTQY
TRBV27,TRBJ2-1,ASSQTSGVNNEQF
TRBV14,TRBJ1-5,ASPSGQGNQPQH
TRBV7-9,TRBJ2-2,ASKTGVGELF
TRBV7-9,TRBJ1-4,ASSLARTGGEEKLF
TRBV5-4,TRBJ2-7,ASSAGTSGVLYEQY
TRBV9,TRBJ2-3,ASSVASDTQY
TRBV6-5,TRBJ2-7,ASTGTSQAEQY
TRBV18,TRBJ2-7,ASSPGSGGAPF
TRBV6-1,TRBJ2-3,ASSETGLTSGYTQY
TRBV28,TRBJ2-7,ASSRQFKQY
TRBV6-1,TRBJ2-7,ASSELGGTSSHEQY
TRBV29-1,TRBJ2-3,SVVRVGDTQY
TRBV20-1,TRBJ1-1,SASIIFGAF
TRBV2,TRBJ2-1,ASSREGGTGNNEQF
TRBV28,TRBJ2-1,ASSFSYNEQF
TRBV11-3,TRBJ2-3,ASRPGQGGHTQY
TRBV30,TRBJ1-6,ALHRGNSPLH
TRBV14,TRBJ1-1,ASSQLHQGVAF
TRBV28,TRBJ1-5,ASSRSGQGDQPQH
TRBV7-2,TRBJ1-5,ASSSWTGTLNQPQH
TRBV7-9,TRBJ2-7,ASSTGTSGAYEQY
TRBV29-1,TRBJ2-1,SVEGGSGRAKF
TRBV7-2,TRBJ1-1,ASSLEGVGFYGGTEAF
TRBV5-1,TRBJ2-7,ASSSQSGAYEQY
TRBV27,TRBJ2-2,ASSPLPGNTGELF
TRBV5-1,TRBJ2-5,ASTLGTSGRASQETQY
TRBV5-1,TRBJ2-5,ASSLGVRQQETQY
TRBV7-8,TRBJ1-3,ASSSTGTGSSGNTIY
TRBV7-2,TRBJ2-7,ASSLEGVYEQY
TRBV15,TRBJ2-5,ATSRGQGARVGTQY
TRBV7-7,TRBJ2-5,ASEAGGPGAQY
TRBV6-1,TRBJ2-7,ASRETGAAYEQY
TRBV28,TRBJ2-7,ASSPGFEQY
TRBV6-6,TRBJ2-5,ASYTPPGETQY
TRBV5-1,TRBJ2-7,ASSRTAGGSREQY
TRBV5-4,TRBJ1-1,ASSLKGARNTEAF
TRBV18,TRBJ1-2,ASSRERQGAPLYGYT
TRBV19,TRBJ2-2,ASRPTGGVLAGELF
TRBV30,TRBJ1-1,AGGRGGQGDTEAF
TRBV5-1,TRBJ1-4,ASSLGTGYEKLF
TRBV2,TRBJ2-7,ASSEGGRHLPYEQY
TRBV6-4,TRBJ1-2,ASQGPNYGYT
TRBV5-1,TRBJ2-5,ASSPGLAGETQY